The 3 T cell receptor beta chains listed next were all sequenced from one sample in a study of CD8 T cells in ankylosing spondylitis (dated by TCRdb to the late 2010s). No cognate antigen is known for these TCRs. To prepare the library, 5' RACE was applied. TCRdb shows the sequencer as Illumina HiSeq 2500. Using fastp at Q25 and MiXCR, TCRdb reprocessed the public reads and kept productive beta chains. Records with the same CDR3 protein are collapsed into one entry carrying the most frequent genes and DNA. The sample data list approximately 400,000 distinct CDR3 sequences, and approximately 17% of these were observed just once. The ten largest clones represent 0.95% to 1.1% of the sample. General conclusions and limits of the study: A TCR beta motif of 7 or 8 highly homologous amino acid variants appeared characteristic of blood from ankylosing spondylitis patients.

Sequenced input: blood, either unsorted or a sorted T cell fraction (not recorded which). The receptors shown here come from a male donor with ankylosing spondylitis.

This clonotype was found a few times. The genes are TRBV4-2 and TRBJ2-2; perhaps TRBD2 as D (5 bases). Trimming left V 0 bases short and J 5 bases short, with 13 bases between. Germline CDR1 and CDR2: LGHNA and YNFKEQ. The CDR3 length is 16 residues. CDR3 sequence (DNA): TGTGCCAGCAGCCAAGATCGCGGGCCGCGAACCGGGGAGCTGTTTTTT. This codes for CASSQDRGPRTGELFF.

In its sample, this clonotype was seen a few times. The chain is built from TRBV25-1 and TRBJ1-4; possible D gene TRBD1, 5 bases. This CDR3 comprises 15 residues. CDR1 is MGHDK and CDR2 is SYGVNS in the germline V gene. Trimming left V 4 bases short and J 3 bases short, with 12 bases between. The CDR3 region has the DNA TGTGCCAGCAGTGTCCCTGACAGATCTAATGAAAAACTGTTTTTT. As protein: CASSVPDRSNEKLFF.

The chain has TRBV12-3 or TRBV12-4 and TRBJ2-1; no clear D gene. This CDR3 contains 12 residues. V was clipped by 3 bases and J by 8 bases, with 8 bases between them. The CDR3 region is CASSFNSDEQFF. CDR3 sequence (DNA): TGTGCCAGCAGTTTTAATTCGGATGAGCAGTTCTTC.